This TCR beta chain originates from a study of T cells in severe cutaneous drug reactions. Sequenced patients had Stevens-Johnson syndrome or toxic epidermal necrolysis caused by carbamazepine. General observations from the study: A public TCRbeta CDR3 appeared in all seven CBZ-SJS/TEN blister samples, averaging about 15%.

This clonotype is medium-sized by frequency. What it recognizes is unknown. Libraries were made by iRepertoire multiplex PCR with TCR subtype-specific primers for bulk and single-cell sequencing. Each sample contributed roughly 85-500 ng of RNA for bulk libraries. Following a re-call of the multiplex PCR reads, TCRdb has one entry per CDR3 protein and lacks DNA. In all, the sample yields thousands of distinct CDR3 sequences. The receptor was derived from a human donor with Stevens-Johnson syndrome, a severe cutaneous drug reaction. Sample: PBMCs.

The CDR3 sequence: CASSLTSTRLNTEAFF. The J gene is TRBJ1-1, the V gene TRBV11-3. The V gene's germline CDR1 is SGHNT and CDR2 YENEEA. The CDR3 sequence is 16 residues long.